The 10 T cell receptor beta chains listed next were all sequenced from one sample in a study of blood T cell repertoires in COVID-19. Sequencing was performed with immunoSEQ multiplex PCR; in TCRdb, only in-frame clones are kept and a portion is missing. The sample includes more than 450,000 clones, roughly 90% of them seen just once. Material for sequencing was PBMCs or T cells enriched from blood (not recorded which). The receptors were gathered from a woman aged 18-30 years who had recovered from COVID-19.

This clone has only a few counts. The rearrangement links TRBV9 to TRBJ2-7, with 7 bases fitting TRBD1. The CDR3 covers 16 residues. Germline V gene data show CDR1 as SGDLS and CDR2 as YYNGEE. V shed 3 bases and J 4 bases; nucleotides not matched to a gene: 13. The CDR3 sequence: CASSAPQGTDNYEQYF. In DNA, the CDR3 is TGTGCCAGCAGCGCCCCTCAGGGGACAGATAATTACGAGCAGTACTTC.

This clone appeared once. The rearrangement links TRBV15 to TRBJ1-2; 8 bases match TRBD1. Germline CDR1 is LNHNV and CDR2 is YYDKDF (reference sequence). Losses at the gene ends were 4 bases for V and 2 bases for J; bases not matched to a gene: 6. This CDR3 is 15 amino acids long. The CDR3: CATSTGTGVNYGYTF. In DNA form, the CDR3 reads TGTGCCACCAGCACGGGGACAGGCGTCAACTATGGCTACACCTTC.

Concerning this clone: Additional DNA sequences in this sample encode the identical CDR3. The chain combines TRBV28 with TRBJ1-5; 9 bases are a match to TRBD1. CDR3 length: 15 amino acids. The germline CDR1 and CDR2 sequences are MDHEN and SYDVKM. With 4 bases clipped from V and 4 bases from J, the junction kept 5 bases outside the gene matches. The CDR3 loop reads CASSSPTGGNQPQHF. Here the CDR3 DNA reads TGTGCCAGCAGTTCCCCGACAGGGGGGAATCAGCCCCAGCATTTT.

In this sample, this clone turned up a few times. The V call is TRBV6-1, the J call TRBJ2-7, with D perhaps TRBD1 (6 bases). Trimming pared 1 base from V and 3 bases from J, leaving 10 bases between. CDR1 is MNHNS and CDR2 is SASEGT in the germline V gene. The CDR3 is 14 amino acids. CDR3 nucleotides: TGTGCCAGCAGTGAAGATACAGGGTACTACGAGCAGTACTTC. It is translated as CASSEDTGYYEQYF.

CDR3 nucleotide sequence: TGTGCCAGCAGCTGGGGGGACAGCTCCACTGAAGCTTTCTTT. It codes for CASSWGDSSTEAFF. The chain combines TRBV5-6 with TRBJ1-1; 7 nucleotides match TRBD1. Germline assignment: CDR1 SGHDT and CDR2 YYEEEE. Trimming removed 3 bases from V and 4 bases from J; junction bases left unmatched: 6. There are 14 residues in the CDR3.

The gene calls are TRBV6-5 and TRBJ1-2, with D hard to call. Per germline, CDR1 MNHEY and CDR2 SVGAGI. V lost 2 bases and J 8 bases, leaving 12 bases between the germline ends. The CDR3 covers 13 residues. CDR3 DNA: TGTGCCAGCAGTTACGGGAGGGAAGGGGGCTACACCTTC. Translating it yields CASSYGREGGYTF.

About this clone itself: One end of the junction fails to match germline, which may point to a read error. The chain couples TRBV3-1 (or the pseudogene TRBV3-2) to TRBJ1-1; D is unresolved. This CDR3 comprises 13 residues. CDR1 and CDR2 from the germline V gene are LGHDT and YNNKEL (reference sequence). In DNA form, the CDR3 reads TGTGCCGGCAGCCAAGAAGGACTGGGGTTAGGTTTCTTT. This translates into CAGSQEGLGLGFF.

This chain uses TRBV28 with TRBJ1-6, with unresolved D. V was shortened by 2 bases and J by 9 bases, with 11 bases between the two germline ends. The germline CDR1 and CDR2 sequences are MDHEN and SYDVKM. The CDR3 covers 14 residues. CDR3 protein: CASSLGWRGSPLHF. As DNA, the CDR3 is TGTGCCAGCAGTTTAGGCTGGCGGGGTTCACCCCTCCACTTT.

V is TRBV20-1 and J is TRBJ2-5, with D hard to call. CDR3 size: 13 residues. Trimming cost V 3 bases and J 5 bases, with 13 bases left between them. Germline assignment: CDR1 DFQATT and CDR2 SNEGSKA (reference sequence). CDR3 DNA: TGCAGTGCTAGTCCCTCTCACGGGGAGACCCAGTACTTC. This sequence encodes CSASPSHGETQYF.

CDR3 DNA: TGTGCCAGCAGCCCAGCCGGGACTAGCGGGGGGGCGGTCCACAATGAGCAGTTCTTC. It translates to CASSPAGTSGGAVHNEQFF. V is TRBV28 and J is TRBJ2-1, with TRBD2 matching over 16 bases. Trimming removed 6 bases from V and 5 bases from J; junction bases left unmatched: 13. The germline gives CDR1 MDHEN, CDR2 SYDVKM. The CDR3 totals 19 residues.